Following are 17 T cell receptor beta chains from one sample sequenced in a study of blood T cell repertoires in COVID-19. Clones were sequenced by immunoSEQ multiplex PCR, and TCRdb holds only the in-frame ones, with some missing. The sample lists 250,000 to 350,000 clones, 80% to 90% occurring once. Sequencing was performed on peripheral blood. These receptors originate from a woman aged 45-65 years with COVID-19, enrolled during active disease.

The CDR3, as DNA: TGTGCCACAACCGACAGGCTTCAGCCCCAGCATTTT. This sequence encodes CATTDRLQPQHF. This rearrangement joins TRBV2 to TRBJ1-5, with D possibly being TRBD1 (6 bases). Germline V CDR1 and CDR2: SNHLY, FYNNEI. V gave up 10 bases and J gave up 6 bases, with 13 bases separating them. The CDR3 runs 12 residues.

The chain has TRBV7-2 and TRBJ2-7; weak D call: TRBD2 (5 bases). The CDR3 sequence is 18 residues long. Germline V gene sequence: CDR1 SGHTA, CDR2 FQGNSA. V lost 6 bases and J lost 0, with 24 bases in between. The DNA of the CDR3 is TGTGCCAGCAGTCTTACGGGAAGTTCGGAGGCCTTCTCCTACGAGCAGTACTTC. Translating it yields CASSLTGSSEAFSYEQYF.

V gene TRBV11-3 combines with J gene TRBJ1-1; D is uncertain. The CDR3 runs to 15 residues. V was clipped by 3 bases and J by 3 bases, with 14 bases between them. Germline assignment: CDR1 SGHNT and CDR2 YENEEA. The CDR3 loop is CASSFGTGVDTEAFF. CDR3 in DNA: TGTGCCAGCAGCTTCGGCACCGGGGTGGACACTGAAGCTTTCTTT.

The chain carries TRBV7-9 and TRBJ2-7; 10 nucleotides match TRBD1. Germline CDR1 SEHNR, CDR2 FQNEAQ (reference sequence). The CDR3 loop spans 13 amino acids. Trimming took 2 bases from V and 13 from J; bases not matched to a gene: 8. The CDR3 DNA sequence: TGTGCCAGCAGCTTAAATCCCGGGACAGGGGAATACTTC. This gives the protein CASSLNPGTGEYF.

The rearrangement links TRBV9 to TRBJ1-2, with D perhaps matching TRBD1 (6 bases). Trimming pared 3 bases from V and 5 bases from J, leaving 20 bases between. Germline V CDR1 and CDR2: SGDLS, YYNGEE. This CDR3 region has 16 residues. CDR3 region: CASSAATGLGQYGYTF. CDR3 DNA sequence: TGTGCCAGCAGCGCCGCAACAGGGTTAGGCCAGTATGGCTACACCTTC.

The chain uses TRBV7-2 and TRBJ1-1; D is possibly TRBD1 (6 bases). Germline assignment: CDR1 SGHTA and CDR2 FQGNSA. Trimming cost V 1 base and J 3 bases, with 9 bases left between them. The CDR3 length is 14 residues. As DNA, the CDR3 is TGTGCCAGCAGCTTAGACAGGGTATACACTGAAGCTTTCTTT. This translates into CASSLDRVYTEAFF. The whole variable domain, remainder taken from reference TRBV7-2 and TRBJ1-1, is GAGVSQSPSNKVTEKGKDVELRCDPISGHTALYWYRQSLGQGLEFLIYFQGNSAPDKSGLPSDRFSAERTGGSVSTLTIQRTQQEDSAVYLCASSLDRVYTEAFFGQGTRLTVV.

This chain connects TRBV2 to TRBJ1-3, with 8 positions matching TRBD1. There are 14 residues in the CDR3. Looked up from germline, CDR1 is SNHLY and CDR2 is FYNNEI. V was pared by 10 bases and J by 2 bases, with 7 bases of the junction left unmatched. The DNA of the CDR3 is TGTGCCAAGGACAGGGAAGGGGCTGGAAACACCATATATTTT. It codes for CAKDREGAGNTIYF.

CDR3 region: CASSLVSGTGREYEQYF. The CDR3 bases are TGTGCCAGCAGCTTAGTTTCGGGGACAGGCAGAGAATACGAGCAGTACTTC. The chain couples TRBV7-8 to TRBJ2-7; TRBD1 matches at 8 bases. CDR1 and CDR2 from the germline V gene are SGHVS and FQNEAQ. After removal of 1 base from V and 4 bases from J, the junction contained 12 bases not matched to a gene. This CDR3 is 17 amino acids long.

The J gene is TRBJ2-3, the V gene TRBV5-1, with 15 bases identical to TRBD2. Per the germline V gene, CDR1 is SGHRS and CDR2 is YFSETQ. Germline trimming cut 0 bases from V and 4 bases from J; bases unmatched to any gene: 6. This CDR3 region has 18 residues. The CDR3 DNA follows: TGCGCCAGCAGCTTGGGGGGACTAGCGGGAGGAACCTCAGATACGCAGTATTTT. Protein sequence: CASSLGGLAGGTSDTQYF.

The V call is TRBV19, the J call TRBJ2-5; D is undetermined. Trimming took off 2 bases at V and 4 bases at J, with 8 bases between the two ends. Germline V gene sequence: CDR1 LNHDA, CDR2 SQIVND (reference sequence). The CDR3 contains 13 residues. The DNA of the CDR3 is TGTGCCAGTAGTATATCGCTAGTAGAGACCCAGTACTTC. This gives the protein CASSISLVETQYF.

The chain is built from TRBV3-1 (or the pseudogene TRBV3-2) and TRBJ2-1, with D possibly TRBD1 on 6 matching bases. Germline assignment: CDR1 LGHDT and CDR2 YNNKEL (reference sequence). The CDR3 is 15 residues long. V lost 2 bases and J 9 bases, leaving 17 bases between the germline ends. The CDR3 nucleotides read TGTGCCAGCAGCCAAATCAGGGGCGCGGAGTCTGAGCAGTTCTTC. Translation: CASSQIRGAESEQFF.

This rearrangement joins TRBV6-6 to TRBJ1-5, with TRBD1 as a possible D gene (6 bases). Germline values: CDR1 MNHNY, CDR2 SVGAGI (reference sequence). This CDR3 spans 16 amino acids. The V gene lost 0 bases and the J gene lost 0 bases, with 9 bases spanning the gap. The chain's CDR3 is CASSYSGAYSNQPQHF. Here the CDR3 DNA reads TGTGCCAGCAGTTACTCGGGGGCTTATAGCAATCAGCCCCAGCATTTT.

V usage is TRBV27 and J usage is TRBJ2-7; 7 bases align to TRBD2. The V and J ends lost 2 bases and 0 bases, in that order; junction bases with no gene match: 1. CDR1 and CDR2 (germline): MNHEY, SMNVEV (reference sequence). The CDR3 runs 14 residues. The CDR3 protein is CASSLLAVSYEQYF. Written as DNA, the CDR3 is TGTGCCAGCAGTTTACTAGCGGTCTCCTACGAGCAGTACTTC.

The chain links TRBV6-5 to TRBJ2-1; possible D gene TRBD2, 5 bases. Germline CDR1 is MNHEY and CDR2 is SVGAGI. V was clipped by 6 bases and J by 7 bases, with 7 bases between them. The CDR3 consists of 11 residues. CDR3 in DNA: TGTGCCAGCAGACGGACTAATGAGCAGTTCTTC. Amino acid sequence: CASRRTNEQFF.

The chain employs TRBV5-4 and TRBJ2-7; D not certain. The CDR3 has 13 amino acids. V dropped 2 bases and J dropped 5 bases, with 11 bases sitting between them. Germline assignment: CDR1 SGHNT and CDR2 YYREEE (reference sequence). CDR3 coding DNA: TGTGCCAGCAGCTTCCTTCTTCTTGACGAGCAGTACTTC. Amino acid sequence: CASSFLLLDEQYF.

The CDR3 DNA is TGTGCCAGCAGCCGACTAGCAAGCTCCTACGAGCAGTACTTC. Amino acid sequence: CASSRLASSYEQYF. This chain joins TRBV6-2 or TRBV6-3 and TRBJ2-7, with TRBD2 identical over 7 bases. The junction had 5 bases not matched to a gene; V was cut back by 6 bases and J by 0 bases. The CDR3 length is 14 residues. Germline CDR1 and CDR2: MNHEY and SVGEGT.

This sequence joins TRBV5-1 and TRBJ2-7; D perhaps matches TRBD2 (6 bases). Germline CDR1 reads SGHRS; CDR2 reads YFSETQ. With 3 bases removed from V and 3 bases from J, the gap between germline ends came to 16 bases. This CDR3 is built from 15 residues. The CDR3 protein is CASSSGETSLYEQYF. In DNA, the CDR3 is TGCGCCAGCAGCTCTGGGGAGACTAGTCTCTACGAGCAGTACTTC.